Sequencing of this TCR beta chain was carried out in a study of CD8+ T cells in alopecia areata. The wider study: Treated patients received oral tofacitinib, 5 to 10 mg twice daily.

V lost 7 bases, J lost 4 bases, and 7 bases lay in between. CDR3 size: 10 residues. Germline lookup yields CDR1 GTSNPN and CDR2 SVGIG (reference sequence). Sample treatment: oral pan-JAK inhibitor, 5-10 mg twice daily. Lesional scalp punch biopsies and peripheral blood came from alopecia areata patients. Study results and limitations: Higher clonality and more expanded CD8+ clones appeared in lesional than normal scalp. Normal skin's resident alphabeta T cells are sequenced alongside lesional scalp T cells.

RNA extraction was followed by reverse transcription into cDNA, which acted as the sequencing template. Clones were read by immunoSEQ multiplex PCR, and TCRdb kept only the in-frame ones, dropping some. The sample lists some 180,000 clones; less than 70% were seen once. This clone was seen more than once but under ten times. Its target is not known. The sequence came from a human donor with alopecia areata. Sequencing used CD8+ T cells sorted from blood, obtained at week 24, from a patient treated with tofacitinib. V gene TRBV30 combines with J gene TRBJ1-2; no reliable D call. CDR3 nucleotide sequence: TGTGCCTCCCGGGCCTATGGCTACACCTTC. It translates to CASRAYGYTF.